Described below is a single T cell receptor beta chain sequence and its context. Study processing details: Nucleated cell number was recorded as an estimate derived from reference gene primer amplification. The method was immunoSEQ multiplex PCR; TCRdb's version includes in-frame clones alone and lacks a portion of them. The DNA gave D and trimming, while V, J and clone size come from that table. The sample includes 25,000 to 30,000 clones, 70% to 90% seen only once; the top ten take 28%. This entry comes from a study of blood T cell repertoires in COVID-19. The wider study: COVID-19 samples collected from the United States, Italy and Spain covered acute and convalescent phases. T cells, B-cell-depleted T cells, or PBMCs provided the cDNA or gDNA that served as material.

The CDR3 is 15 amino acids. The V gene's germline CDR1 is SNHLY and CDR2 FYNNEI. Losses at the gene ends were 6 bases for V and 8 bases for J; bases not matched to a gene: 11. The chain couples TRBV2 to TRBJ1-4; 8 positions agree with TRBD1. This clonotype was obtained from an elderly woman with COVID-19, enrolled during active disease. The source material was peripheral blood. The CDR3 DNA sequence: TGTGCCAGCAGCAACCAAAAGGGACAGGCAGAAAAACTGTTTTTT. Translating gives CASSNQKGQAEKLFF.